What follows is one T cell receptor beta chain and its context. Its specific antigen is unknown. No per-base quality is available; no much larger clone lies one base away. Each collaborating institution followed its own protocols to collect whole blood in K2EDTA tubes. For TCRbeta analysis, collaborator samples were shipped as frozen whole blood, as isolated PBMCs, or as DNA extracted from either sample type. The data stem from a study of blood T cell repertoires in COVID-19 (dated by TCRdb to about 2020). Context from the whole study: Collaborator samples came from the United States, Italy and Spain and covered acute and convalescent phases of COVID-19. The prospective study material was composed of cDNA or gDNA derived from T cells, B-cell-depleted T cells, or PBMCs. The dataset comprised deeply sampled blood TCRbeta repertoires from subjects exposed to, actively infected with, or recovered from COVID-19. The repertoires were made available in a free public database intended to serve as a resource for research on the immune response to SARS-CoV-2. Samples came from the ongoing ImmuneRACE study (first 160 participants) plus 1,254 subjects from 6 global collaborators. The sample metadata nearly always contained a de-identified subject ID, COVID-19 status, age in years and sex. Where available, HLA class I and class II types were obtained from metadata supplied by the sample provider rather than from assay-based typing.

The CDR3 spans 16 residues, from the cysteine through the phenylalanine. Kept here is only the CDR3 DNA, which spans 48 bases and is read in frame from base 1. CDR1 SQVTM and CDR2 ANQGSEA are derived from the germline V gene. At the junction V is shortened by 2 bases and J by 3 bases; bases outside the gene matches: 8. The immunoSEQ Assay, a bias-controlled multiplex PCR, was used to amplify TCRbeta CDR3 regions from genomic DNA. As for the authors' bioinformatics: The number of nucleated cells in each sample was estimated by amplification of reference gene primers within the assay. To quantify the absolute abundance of each unique TCRbeta CDR3 rearrangement, sequence reads were collapsed and filtered. For each sample, productive Simpson clonality was calculated by taking the square root of Simpson's diversity index across productive rearrangements. The immuneACCESS repertoire file appears here via TCRdb, limited to in-frame rearrangements. These files lack a portion of the clones; in checked studies, under half of the deficit traces to unresolved V genes, and the cause of the others is not known. V and J calls and clone size come straight from that table; D and trimming were deduced from the DNA. Present in this sample are around 140,000 clones, 75% to 90% of which were seen just once. The biggest ten clones account for just under 3% of the sample.

General study outcomes and caveats: The amount of clinical and demographic metadata varied by source and participant and was provided uncurated.

What was sequenced was peripheral blood. The sequence was obtained from a man in his sixties with active or convalescent COVID-19. The chain is encoded by TRBV29-1 joined to TRBJ2-3; TRBD1 fits 10 bases in the junction. This receptor carries the CDR3 CSVEPRTGGRTDTQYF. Read as DNA, the sequence is TGCAGCGTTGAACCCCGGACAGGGGGTCGAACAGATACGCAGTATTTT.